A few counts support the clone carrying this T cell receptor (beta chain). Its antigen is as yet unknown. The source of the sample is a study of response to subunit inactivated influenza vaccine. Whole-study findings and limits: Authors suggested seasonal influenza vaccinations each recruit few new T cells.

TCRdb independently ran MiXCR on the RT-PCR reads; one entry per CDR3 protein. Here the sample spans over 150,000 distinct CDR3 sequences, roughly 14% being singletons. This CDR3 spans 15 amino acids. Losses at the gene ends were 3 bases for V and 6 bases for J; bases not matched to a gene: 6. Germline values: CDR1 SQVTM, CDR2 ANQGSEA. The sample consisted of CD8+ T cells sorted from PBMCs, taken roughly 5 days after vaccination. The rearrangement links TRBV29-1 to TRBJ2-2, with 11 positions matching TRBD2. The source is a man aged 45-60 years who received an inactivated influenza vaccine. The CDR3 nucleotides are TGCAGCGTTGACCTTGGGACTAGCGGTCCCGGGGAGCTGTTTTTT. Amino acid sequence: CSVDLGTSGPGELFF.